This T cell receptor (beta chain) was profiled in a study of radiotherapy plus CTLA-4 blockade in lung cancer. Turning to the study itself: Of the patients, about 20% showed objective responses and around 32% attained disease control. Study results and caveats: The study found tumor-derived TCR clones expanded in blood after radiotherapy plus ipilimumab. Response was reportedly best predicted by early blood T cell clone dynamics, with interferon-beta.

Those with chemo-refractory metastatic non-small-cell lung cancer were treated with focal radiation combined with CTLA-4 blockade using ipilimumab. Only in-frame clones appear in the TCRdb table, and some are missing; sequencing was by immunoSEQ multiplex PCR. Here the sample spans nearly 15,000 clones, under 75% being singletons. The table lists this clone with a few counts. What it binds is not known. The V end was cut by 1 base, the J end by 3 bases, with 11 bases between. The CDR3 covers 15 residues. Per germline, CDR1 SGHDT and CDR2 YYEEEE. The rearrangement uses TRBV5-6 and TRBJ1-3; D gene uncertain. This TCR was sampled from a human donor with non-small cell lung cancer whose response to radiotherapy plus ipilimumab could not be evaluated. The material was peripheral blood, obtained from a patient treated with radiotherapy plus ipilimumab. The CDR3 coding sequence is TGTGCCAGCAGCTTGTTTCAGGCCGGTGGAAACACCATATATTTT. Its translation is CASSLFQAGGNTIYF. The full variable domain, in which reference TRBV5-6 and TRBJ1-3 provide the parts outside the CDR3, is DAGVTQSPTHLIKTRGQQVTLRCSPKSGHDTVSWYQQALGQGPQFIFQYYEEEERQRGNFPDRFSGHQFPNYSSELNVNALLLGDSALYLCASSLFQAGGNTIYFGEGSWLTVV.